This is a list of T cell receptor beta chains from one sample in a study of CD8 T cells in Susac syndrome. TCRdb analysed the immunoSEQ multiplex PCR reads with MiXCR anew, one entry per CDR3 protein. Of approximately 190,000 distinct CDR3 sequences listed, roughly 94% are singletons. The sequenced sample consisted of CD8+ T cells from PBMCs. The receptors stem from a human donor with Susac syndrome. Each CDR3 is given with its conserved first and last residue. D genes are given only for firm matches. Not all rows give a size; the values are once, few, many and, for expanded clones, a class.

NA TRBJ1-2 TRBV9 TRBD1 TGTGCCAGCAGCGCCTCCGGGACAGCCTTCTATGGCTACACCTTC CASSASGTAFYGYTF
NA TRBJ2-2 TRBV12-3/TRBV12-4 NA TGTGCCAGCAGTTTAGATGGGGGGTTGGGCACCGGGGAGCTGTTTTTT CASSLDGGLGTGELFF
NA TRBJ1-5 TRBV27 NA TGTGCCAGCAGTTTGGGGGCAGGGTTAAATCAGCCCCAGCATTTT CASSLGAGLNQPQHF
NA TRBJ2-3 TRBV4-1 TRBD2 TGCGCCAGCAGCCAAGGCCCTAGCGGATACACAGATACGCAGTATTTT CASSQGPSGYTDTQYF
NA TRBJ1-1 TRBV6-6 NA TGTGCCAGCAGTCCTAAGGGGTTCTCCGACGCTGAAGCTTTCTTT CASSPKGFSDAEAFF
NA TRBJ1-6 TRBV3-1 TRBD1 TGTGCCAGCAGCCAAGAGGACAGGGGTTATAATTCACCCCTCCACTTT CASSQEDRGYNSPLHF
NA TRBJ1-1 TRBV23-1 TRBD1 TGCGCCAGCAGGAAACGGGACAGGGTGAACACTGAAGCTTTCTTT CASRKRDRVNTEAFF
once TRBJ1-5 TRBV27 NA TGTGCCAGCAGTGTTACAGGGTACTATCAGCCCCAGCATTTT CASSVTGYYQPQHF
NA TRBJ1-2 TRBV20-1 NA TGCAGTGCTGTACAGGGAAACTATGGCTACACCTTC CSAVQGNYGYTF
NA TRBJ2-5 TRBV30 NA TGTGCCTGGAGCCCAGGGTTCCAAGAGACCCAGTACTTC CAWSPGFQETQYF
NA TRBJ2-7 TRBV6-1 NA TGTGCCAGCAGTGAATTTATCCTTCACTACGAGCAGTACTTC CASSEFILHYEQYF
NA TRBJ1-1 TRBV30 TRBD1 TGTGCCTGGAGTACGGGACAGGGGGACACTGAAGCTTTCTTT CAWSTGQGDTEAFF
NA TRBJ1-4 TRBV21-1 NA TGTGCCAGCAGCAAAGTCACAAGACCCTACTGTTCAACTAATGAAAAACTGTTTTTT CASSKVTRPYCSTNEKLFF
NA TRBJ2-3 TRBV5-1 TRBD2 TGCGCCAGCAGCTTAGGGGCCTCCGAGCGGGGCACTAGCACAGATACGCAGTATTTT CASSLGASERGTSTDTQYF
NA TRBJ2-5 TRBV20-1 TRBD2 TGCATTACCGGAGGGGCTAGCGGGAGGGCCGAAGAGACCCAGTACTTC CITGGASGRAEETQYF
NA TRBJ2-5 TRBV12-3/TRBV12-4 NA TGTGCCAGCAGCCAAGGGACTACGTTCGGGGGGCGCAAAGAGACCCAGTACTTC CASSQGTTFGGRKETQYF
NA TRBJ2-3 TRBV9 NA TGTGCCAGCAGCAAGACAGGACCTAGCACAGATACGCAGTATTTT CASSKTGPSTDTQYF
NA TRBJ1-1 TRBV9 NA TGTGCCAGCAGCGTAGCCTCCGCTGGCACTGAAGCTTTCTTT CASSVASAGTEAFF
NA TRBJ2-3 TRBV9 NA TGTGCCAGCAGCGGTTCAGATACGCAGTATTTT CASSGSDTQYF
NA TRBJ2-1 TRBV20-1 TRBD2 TGCAGTGCTCTACTAGCGTATGAGCAGTTCTTC CSALLAYEQFF
NA TRBJ2-7 TRBV7-2 TRBD1 TGTGCCAGCAGCGCTCGGGACAGGGAGTACGAGCAGTACTTC CASSARDREYEQYF
NA TRBJ2-2 TRBV7-8 TRBD2 TGTGCCAGCAGCCCCCGACTAGCGGGGAACACCGGGGAGCTGTTTTTT CASSPRLAGNTGELFF
NA TRBJ1-2 TRBV7-2 NA TGTGCCAGCAGCGGAAAGGGGCGAGAAGGCTACACCTTC CASSGKGREGYTF
NA TRBJ1-4 TRBV12-3/TRBV12-4 NA TGTGCCAGCAGTTTAACGGGGAGTGATGAAAAACTGTTTTTT CASSLTGSDEKLFF
NA TRBJ2-7 TRBV27 NA TGTGCCAGCAGTTCCCTCCTAACCTACGAGCAGTACTTC CASSSLLTYEQYF
NA TRBJ2-1 TRBV15 TRBD1 TGTGCCACCACTACCGGGACAGCCCCTCTAGATGAGCAGTTCTTC CATTTGTAPLDEQFF
NA TRBJ2-1 TRBV9 TRBD2 TGTGCCAGCAGCGACGGCGGGAGGGAATACAATGAGCAGTTCTTC CASSDGGREYNEQFF
NA TRBJ2-2 TRBV5-6 NA TGTGCCAGCAGCGGAGTGAACAGGGATCCGAGCACCGGGGAGCTGTTTTTT CASSGVNRDPSTGELFF
NA TRBJ1-1 TRBV7-9 NA TGTGCCAGCACCCGAGGAGAGTACACTGAAGCTTTCTTT CASTRGEYTEAFF
few TRBJ2-5 TRBV9 TRBD2 TGTGCCAGCAGTTCCGGGACTAGCGAAGAGACCCAGTACTTC CASSSGTSEETQYF
NA TRBJ1-2 TRBV30 NA TGTGCCTGGAGTGACCGGGACGTACCTAACTATGGCTACACCTTC CAWSDRDVPNYGYTF